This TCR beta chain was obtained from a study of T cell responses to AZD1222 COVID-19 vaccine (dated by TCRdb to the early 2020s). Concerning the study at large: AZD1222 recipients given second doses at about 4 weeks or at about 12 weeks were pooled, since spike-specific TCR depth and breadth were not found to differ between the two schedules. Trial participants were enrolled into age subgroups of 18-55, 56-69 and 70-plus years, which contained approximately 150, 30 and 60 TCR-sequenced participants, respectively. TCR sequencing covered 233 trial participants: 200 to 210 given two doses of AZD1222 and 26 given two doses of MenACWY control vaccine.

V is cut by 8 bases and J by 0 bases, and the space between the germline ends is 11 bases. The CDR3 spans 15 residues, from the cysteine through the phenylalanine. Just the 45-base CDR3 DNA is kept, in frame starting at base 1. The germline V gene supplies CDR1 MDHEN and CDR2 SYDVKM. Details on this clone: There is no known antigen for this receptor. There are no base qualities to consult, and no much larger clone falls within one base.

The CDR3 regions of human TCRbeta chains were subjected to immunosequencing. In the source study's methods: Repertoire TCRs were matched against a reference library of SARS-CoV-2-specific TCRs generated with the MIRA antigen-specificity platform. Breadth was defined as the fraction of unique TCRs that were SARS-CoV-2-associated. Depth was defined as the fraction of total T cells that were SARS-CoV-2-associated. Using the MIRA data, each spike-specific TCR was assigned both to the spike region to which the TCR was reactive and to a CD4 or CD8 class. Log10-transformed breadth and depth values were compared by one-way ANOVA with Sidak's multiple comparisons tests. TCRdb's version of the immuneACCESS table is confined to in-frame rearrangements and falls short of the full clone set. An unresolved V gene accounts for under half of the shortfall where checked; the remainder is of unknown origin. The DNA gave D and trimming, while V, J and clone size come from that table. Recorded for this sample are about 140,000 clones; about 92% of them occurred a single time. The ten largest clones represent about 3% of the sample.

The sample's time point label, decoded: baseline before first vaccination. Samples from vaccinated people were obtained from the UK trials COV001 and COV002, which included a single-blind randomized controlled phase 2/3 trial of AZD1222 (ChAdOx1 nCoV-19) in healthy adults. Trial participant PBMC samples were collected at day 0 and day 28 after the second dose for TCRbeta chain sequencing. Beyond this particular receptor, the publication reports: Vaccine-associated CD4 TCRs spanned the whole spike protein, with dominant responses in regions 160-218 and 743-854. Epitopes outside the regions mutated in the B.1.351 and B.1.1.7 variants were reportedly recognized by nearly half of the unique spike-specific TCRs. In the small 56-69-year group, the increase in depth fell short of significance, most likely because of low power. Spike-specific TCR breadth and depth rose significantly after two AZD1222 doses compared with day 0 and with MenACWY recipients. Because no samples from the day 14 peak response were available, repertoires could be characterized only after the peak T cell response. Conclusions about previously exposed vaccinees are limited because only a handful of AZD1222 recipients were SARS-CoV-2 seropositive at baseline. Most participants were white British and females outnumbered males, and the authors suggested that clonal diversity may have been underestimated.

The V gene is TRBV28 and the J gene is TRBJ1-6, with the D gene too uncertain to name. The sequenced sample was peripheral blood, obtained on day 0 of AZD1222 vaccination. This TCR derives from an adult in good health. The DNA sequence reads TGTGCCAGCGGTACCGAGAGCTCCTATAATTCACCCCTCCACTTT. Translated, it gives CASGTESSYNSPLHF.